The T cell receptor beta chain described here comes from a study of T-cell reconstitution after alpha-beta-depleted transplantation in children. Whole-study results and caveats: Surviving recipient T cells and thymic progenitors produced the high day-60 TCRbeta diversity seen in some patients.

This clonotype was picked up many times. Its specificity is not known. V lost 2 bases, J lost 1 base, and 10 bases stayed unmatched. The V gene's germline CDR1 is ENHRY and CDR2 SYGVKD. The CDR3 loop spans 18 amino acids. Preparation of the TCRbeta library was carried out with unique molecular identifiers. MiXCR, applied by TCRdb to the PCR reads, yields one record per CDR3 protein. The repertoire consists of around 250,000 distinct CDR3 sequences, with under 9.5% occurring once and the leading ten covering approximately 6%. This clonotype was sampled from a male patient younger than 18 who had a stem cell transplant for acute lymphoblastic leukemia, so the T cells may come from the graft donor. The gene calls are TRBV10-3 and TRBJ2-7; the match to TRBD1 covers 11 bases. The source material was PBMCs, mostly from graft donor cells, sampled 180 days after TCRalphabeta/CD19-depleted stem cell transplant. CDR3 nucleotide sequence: TGTGCCATCAGTGAGGCTCCGGGACAGGGGGTAAGGTCCTACGAGCAGTACTTC. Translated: CAISEAPGQGVRSYEQYF.